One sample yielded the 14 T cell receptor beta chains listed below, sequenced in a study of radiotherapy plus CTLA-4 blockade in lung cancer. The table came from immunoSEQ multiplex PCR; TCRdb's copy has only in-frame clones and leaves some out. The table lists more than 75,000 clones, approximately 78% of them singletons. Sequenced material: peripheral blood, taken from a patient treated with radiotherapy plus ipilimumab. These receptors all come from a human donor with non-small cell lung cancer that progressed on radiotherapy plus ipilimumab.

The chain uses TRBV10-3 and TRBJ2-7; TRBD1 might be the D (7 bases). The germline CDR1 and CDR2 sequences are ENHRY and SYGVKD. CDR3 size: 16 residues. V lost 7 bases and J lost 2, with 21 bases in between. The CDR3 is CAIKTRDREAAYEQYV. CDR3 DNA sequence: TGTGCCATCAAGACGCGTGACAGGGAGGCAGCCTACGAGCAGTACGTC.

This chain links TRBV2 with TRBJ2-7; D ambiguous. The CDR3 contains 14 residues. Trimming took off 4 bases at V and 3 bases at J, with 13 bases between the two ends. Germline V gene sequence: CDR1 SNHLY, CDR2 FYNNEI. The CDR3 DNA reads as TGTGCCAGCAGTGGACCGGTGAACTACTACGAGCAGTACGTC. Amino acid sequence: CASSGPVNYYEQYV.

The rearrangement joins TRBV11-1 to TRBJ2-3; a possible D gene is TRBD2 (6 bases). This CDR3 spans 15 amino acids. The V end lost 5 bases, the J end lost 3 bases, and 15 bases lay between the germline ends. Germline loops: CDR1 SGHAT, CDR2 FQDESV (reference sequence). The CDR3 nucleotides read TGTGCCAGCAGCCCAAAACTAGCAAAGACAGATACGCAGTATTTT. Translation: CASSPKLAKTDTQYF.

The CDR3 loop is CASSPAGAYEQYF. In nucleotides, the CDR3 is TGTGCCAGCAGCCCCGCTGGGGCCTACGAGCAGTACTTC. The chain uses TRBV9 and TRBJ2-7, with D uncertain. Germline CDR1 reads SGDLS; CDR2 reads YYNGEE. The CDR3 length is 13 residues. V shed 4 bases and J shed 2 bases, with 10 bases lying between them.

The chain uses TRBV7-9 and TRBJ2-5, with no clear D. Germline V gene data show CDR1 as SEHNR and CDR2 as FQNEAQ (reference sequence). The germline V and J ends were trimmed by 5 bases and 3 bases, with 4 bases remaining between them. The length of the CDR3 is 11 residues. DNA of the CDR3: TGTGCCAGCAGCAACAAAGAGACCCAGTACTTC. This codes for CASSNKETQYF. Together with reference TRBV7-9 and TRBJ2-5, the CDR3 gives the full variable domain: DTGVSQNPRHKITKRGQNVTFRCDPISEHNRLYWYRQTLGQGPEFLTYFQNEAQLEKSRLLSDRFSAERPKGSFSTLEIQRTEQGDSAMYLCASSNKETQYFGPGTRLLVL.

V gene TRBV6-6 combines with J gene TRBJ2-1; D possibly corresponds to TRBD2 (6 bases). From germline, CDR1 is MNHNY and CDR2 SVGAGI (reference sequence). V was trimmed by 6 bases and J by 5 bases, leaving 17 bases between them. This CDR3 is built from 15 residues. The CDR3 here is CASSQLRGTHNEQFF. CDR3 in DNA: TGTGCCAGCAGCCAACTCCGCGGGACTCACAATGAGCAGTTCTTC.

The CDR3 DNA follows: TGTGCCAGCAGTTTATCGTTCCTAGCGGGGGGGGAGACCCAGTACTTC. This translates into CASSLSFLAGGETQYF. The chain is built from TRBV27 and TRBJ2-5; 12 bases agree with TRBD2. Germline V CDR1 and CDR2: MNHEY, SMNVEV (reference sequence). Trimming at V came to 0 bases and at J to 5 bases, leaving 4 bases not matched to a gene. This CDR3 comprises 16 residues.

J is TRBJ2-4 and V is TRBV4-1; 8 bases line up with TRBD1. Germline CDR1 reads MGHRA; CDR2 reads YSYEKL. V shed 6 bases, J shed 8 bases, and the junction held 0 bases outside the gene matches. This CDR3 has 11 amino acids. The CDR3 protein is CASRDRDIQYF. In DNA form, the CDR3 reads TGCGCCAGCAGGGACAGGGACATTCAGTACTTC.

The chain's CDR3 is CASSGLAGGSGELFF. The CDR3 coding sequence is TGCGCCAGCAGTGGACTAGCGGGAGGTTCCGGGGAGCTGTTTTTT. This rearrangement joins TRBV5-1 to TRBJ2-2, with 14 bases lining up with TRBD2. Germline trimming cut 5 bases from V and 6 bases from J; bases unmatched to any gene: 3. There are 15 residues in the CDR3. Germline assignment: CDR1 SGHRS and CDR2 YFSETQ.

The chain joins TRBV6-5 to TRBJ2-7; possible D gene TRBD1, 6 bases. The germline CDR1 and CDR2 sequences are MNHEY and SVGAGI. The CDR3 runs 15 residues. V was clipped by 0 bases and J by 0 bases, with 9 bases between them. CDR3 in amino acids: CASSYSTGSSYEQYF. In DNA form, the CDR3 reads TGTGCCAGCAGTTACTCGACAGGTAGCTCCTACGAGCAGTACTTC.

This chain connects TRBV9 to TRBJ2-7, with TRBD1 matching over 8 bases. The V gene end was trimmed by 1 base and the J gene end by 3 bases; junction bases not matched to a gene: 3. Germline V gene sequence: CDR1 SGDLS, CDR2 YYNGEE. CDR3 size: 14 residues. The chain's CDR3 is CASSVSDRGYEQYF. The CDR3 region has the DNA TGTGCCAGCAGCGTAAGCGACAGGGGCTACGAGCAGTACTTC. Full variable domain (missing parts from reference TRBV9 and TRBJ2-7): DSGVTQTPKHLITATGQRVTLRCSPRSGDLSVYWYQQSLDQGLQFLIQYYNGEERAKGNILERFSAQQFPDLHSELNLSSLELGDSALYFCASSVSDRGYEQYFGPGTRLTVT.

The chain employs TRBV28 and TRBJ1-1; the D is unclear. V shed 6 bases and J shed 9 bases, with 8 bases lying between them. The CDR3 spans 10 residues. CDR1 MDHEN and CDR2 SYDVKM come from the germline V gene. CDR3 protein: CASSAGKAFF. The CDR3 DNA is TGTGCCAGCAGCGCGGGGAAAGCTTTCTTT.

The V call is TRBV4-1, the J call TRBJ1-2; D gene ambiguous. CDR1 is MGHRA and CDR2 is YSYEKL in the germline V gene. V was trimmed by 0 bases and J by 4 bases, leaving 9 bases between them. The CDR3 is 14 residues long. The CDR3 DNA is TGCGCCAGCAGCCAAGAAGTGGAGTCCTATGGCTACACCTTC. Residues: CASSQEVESYGYTF.

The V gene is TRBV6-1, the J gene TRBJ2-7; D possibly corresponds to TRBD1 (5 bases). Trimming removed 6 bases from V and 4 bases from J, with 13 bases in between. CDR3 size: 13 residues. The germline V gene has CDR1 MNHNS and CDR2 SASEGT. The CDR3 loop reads CASRRGALYEQYF. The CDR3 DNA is TGTGCCAGCAGACGTGGGGCCCTGTACGAGCAGTACTTC.